What follows is one T cell receptor (beta chain) and its context. Its antigen is undetermined. TCRdb processed the RACE reads anew with MiXCR; each CDR3 protein has one entry. The sample includes 50,000 to 65,000 distinct CDR3 sequences, approximately 6.7% of them seen just once. Time point meaning: pre-sensitization, week 0. The treatment is: therapeutic diphenylcyclopropenone sensitization with weekly scalp DPC. Trimming removed 6 bases at V and 8 bases at J, with 17 bases between. Germline values: CDR1 LNHDA, CDR2 SQIVND (reference sequence). The CDR3 has 15 amino acids. This sample was taken from a study of human T cells and chemical hapten exposure. Looking at the study overall: Diphenylcyclopropenone doses were given weekly to the scalps of patients across the roughly 24-week study. A patient group, mainly female, showed alopecia areata, totalis or universalis. The study, taken as a whole, reports: Relative to controls, expanded TCRs formed significantly more large CDR3 similarity clusters.

Sequenced material: whole blood, taken in connection with sensitization to the hapten diphenylcyclopropenone (DPC). The sequence was collected from a woman in her twenties or thirties with alopecia areata. Some clones in this sample may be carry-over from other donors' samples. The chain links TRBV19 to TRBJ1-6; D is perhaps TRBD1 (5 bases). The CDR3 region is CASSPPGRVDSPLHF. The CDR3 DNA reads as TGTGCCAGTAGCCCGCCGGGACGGGTTGATTCACCCCTCCACTTT.